Listed below are T cell receptor beta chains from one sample, sequenced in a study of blood T cell repertoires in COVID-19. The method was immunoSEQ multiplex PCR; TCRdb's version includes in-frame clones alone and lacks a portion of them. The sample lists 200,000 to 250,000 clones, approximately 84% occurring once. Sequenced: PBMCs or T cells enriched from blood (not recorded which). The receptors come from a middle-aged man who had recovered from COVID-19. Both conserved end residues are part of each CDR3. The order of the fields is V gene, J gene, clone size, D gene, CDR3 protein, CDR3 DNA. A D gene is named only where the DNA matches it firmly. Size tells how often a clone was seen (once, few, many) or the class of an expanded clone, and some rows leave it out.

TRBV7-9	TRBJ1-1	NA	NA	CASSLGHPNTEAFF	TGTGCCAGCAGCTTAGGGCATCCGAACACTGAAGCTTTCTTT
TRBV3-1/TRBV3-2	TRBJ2-5	NA	NA	CASTVGGGTQETQYF	TGTGCCAGCACCGTTGGGGGGGGGACACAAGAGACCCAGTACTTC
TRBV2	TRBJ2-2	NA	TRBD1	CASSAGRGQNTGELFF	TGTGCCAGCAGTGCGGGTAGGGGGCAGAACACCGGGGAGCTGTTTTTT
TRBV18	TRBJ2-1	NA	TRBD1	CASSPIQGASSYNEQFF	TGTGCCAGCTCACCTATACAGGGGGCAAGCTCCTACAATGAGCAGTTCTTC
TRBV5-1	TRBJ1-1	NA	TRBD1	CASSLAGGGQGEAFF	TGCGCCAGCAGCTTGGCCGGGGGAGGACAGGGGGAAGCTTTCTTT
TRBV1	TRBJ1-6	NA	NA	CTSSQDPDRGKGNSPLHF	TGCACCAGCAGCCAAGATCCCGATCGGGGAAAAGGGAATTCACCCCTCCACTTT
TRBV19	TRBJ2-2	NA	TRBD2	CASTLAGPRPGELFF	TGTGCCAGTACTCTAGCGGGCCCCAGGCCCGGGGAGCTGTTTTTT
TRBV7-9	TRBJ1-2	once	TRBD1	CASSFPGQGADYGYTF	TGTGCCAGCAGCTTTCCGGGACAGGGGGCTGACTATGGCTACACCTTC
TRBV11-3	TRBJ1-1	NA	NA	CASSLGGPGNTEAFF	TGTGCCAGCAGCTTAGGGGGGCCCGGGAACACTGAAGCTTTCTTT
TRBV6-2/TRBV6-3	TRBJ2-7	NA	TRBD1	CASSSRWTGGKDDEQYF	TGTGCCAGCAGTTCGCGCTGGACAGGGGGAAAAGACGACGAGCAGTACTTC
TRBV7-2	TRBJ2-5	once	TRBD2	CASSTSSGGIFSQYF	TGTGCCAGCAGCACTTCTAGCGGGGGGATTTTTTCCCAGTACTTC
TRBV9	TRBJ2-5	once	NA	CASSVAVSRETQYF	TGTGCCAGCAGCGTAGCAGTTTCGCGGGAGACCCAGTACTTC
TRBV3-1/TRBV3-2	TRBJ1-2	NA	TRBD1	CASSQDRVQGDYGYTF	TGTGCCAGCAGCCAAGATCGGGTTCAGGGGGACTATGGCTACACCTTC
TRBV2	TRBJ1-1	few	NA	CASSEGPGMNTEAFF	TGTGCCAGCAGTGAAGGCCCGGGTATGAACACTGAAGCTTTCTTT
TRBV5-1	TRBJ2-1	NA	NA	CASSSSISGYEQFF	TGCGCCAGCAGCTCAAGTATAAGCGGATACGAGCAGTTCTTC
TRBV3-1/TRBV3-2	TRBJ2-3	NA	NA	CASSQGARTDTQYF	TGTGCCAGCAGCCAAGGGGCCCGCACAGATACGCAGTATTTT
TRBV11-2	TRBJ1-6	once	NA	CASSPSMSYNSPLHF	TGTGCCAGCAGCCCCAGTATGTCCTATAATTCACCCCTCCACTTT
TRBV15	TRBJ1-6	NA	NA	CATSRVGIGGSPLHF	TGTGCCACCAGCAGAGTGGGGATCGGGGGATCACCCCTCCACTTT